The 19 T cell receptor beta chains reported below all come from one sample, sequenced in a study of CD8 T cells in ankylosing spondylitis. TCRdb re-analysed the 5' RACE reads in MiXCR, keeping a single row per CDR3 protein. The table shows about 130,000 distinct CDR3 sequences, with around 7% occurring only once. The sample comprised blood, either unsorted or a sorted T cell fraction (not recorded which). These receptors all stem from a male donor with ankylosing spondylitis or in good health (not recorded which).

This clonotype was seen repeatedly, ten times or more. The rearrangement uses TRBV7-8 and TRBJ2-3; no definite D call. Germline loops: CDR1 SGHVS, CDR2 FQNEAQ. This CDR3 is built from 15 residues. Trimming cost V 6 bases and J 0 bases, with 13 bases left between them. The CDR3 DNA follows: TGTGCCAGCAGATTGGAAGGGCGTAGCACAGATACGCAGTATTTT. It yields the protein CASRLEGRSTDTQYF.

At least ten counts were recorded for this clonotype. The chain couples TRBV7-9 to TRBJ2-7; no clear D gene. Trimming stripped 3 bases from V and 8 bases from J, with 2 bases between. CDR1 and CDR2 (germline): SEHNR, FQNEAQ (reference sequence). The CDR3 is 9 amino acids. The CDR3 DNA follows: TGTGCCAGCAGCTTTAAGCAGTACTTC. Translation: CASSFKQYF. The whole variable domain, remainder taken from reference TRBV7-9 and TRBJ2-7, is DTGVSQNPRHKITKRGQNVTFRCDPISEHNRLYWYRQTLGQGPEFLTYFQNEAQLEKSRLLSDRFSAERPKGSFSTLEIQRTEQGDSAMYLCASSFKQYFGPGTRLTVT.

This clonotype was seen ten or more times. The rearrangement links TRBV20-1 to TRBJ2-1; no clear D gene. Trimming removed 5 bases from V and 0 bases from J, with 17 bases in between. CDR1 and CDR2 (germline): DFQATT, SNEGSKA (reference sequence). This CDR3 region has 16 residues. The CDR3 region is CSAAPLSVSSYNEQFF. CDR3 sequence (DNA): TGCAGTGCTGCACCTCTGAGCGTAAGCTCCTACAATGAGCAGTTCTTC.

This clonotype was seen many times. The chain is built from TRBV25-1 and TRBJ1-1, with 9 bases aligning to TRBD1. After removal of 1 base from V and 10 bases from J, the junction contained 1 base not matched to a gene. The CDR3 runs to 12 residues. Germline V gene sequence: CDR1 MGHDK, CDR2 SYGVNS. The CDR3 bases are TGTGCCAGCAGTGAATGGACAGGGGTAGCTTTCTTT. Encoded protein: CASSEWTGVAFF.

This clonotype has ten or more counts. V and J are TRBV11-2 and TRBJ2-7; possibly TRBD2 for D (6 bases). CDR1 and CDR2 from the germline V gene are SGHAT and FQNNGV. V shed 5 bases and J shed 7 bases, with 18 bases lying between them. The CDR3 is 14 amino acids. The DNA for the CDR3 is TGTGCCAGCAGCATGACGGGGGTAGGAGAAGAGCAGTACTTC. Its translation is CASSMTGVGEEQYF.

This clonotype occurred many times. The chain employs TRBV12-3 or TRBV12-4 and TRBJ1-5; 8 bases are shared with TRBD1. V was pared by 10 bases and J by 4 bases, with 6 bases of the junction left unmatched. The CDR3 spans 13 residues. For the CDR3, the DNA is TGTGCCACTTCGACAGGGGAGAATCAGCCCCAGCATTTT. Translating it yields CATSTGENQPQHF.

This clonotype was found many times. The chain has TRBV20-1 and TRBJ2-7, with unresolved D. The CDR3 extends over 16 amino acids. Trimming took 6 bases from V and 2 from J, leaving 23 bases between them. Germline V CDR1 and CDR2: DFQATT, SNEGSKA (reference sequence). This chain's CDR3 is CSASRSPSSTPYEQYF. The DNA of the CDR3 is TGCAGTGCCAGTAGAAGCCCGTCGAGCACCCCCTACGAGCAGTACTTC.

This clonotype was counted at least ten times. This sequence joins TRBV7-9 and TRBJ2-7; D is ambiguous. CDR1 is SEHNR, CDR2 FQNEAQ, per germline (reference sequence). Trimming took 2 bases from V and 2 from J, leaving 4 bases between them. The CDR3 totals 12 residues. CDR3: CASSLIPYEQYF. DNA for the CDR3: TGTGCCAGCAGCTTAATCCCCTACGAGCAGTACTTC.

Ten or more counts support this clonotype. The chain links TRBV6-2 or TRBV6-3 to TRBJ2-1, with TRBD1 matching over 7 bases. This CDR3 has 16 residues. The trim removed 5 bases at V and 1 base at J, leaving 8 bases unmatched. The germline V gene encodes CDR1 MNHEY and CDR2 SVGEGT. This CDR3 reads CASSGQGVRSYNEQFF. CDR3 nucleotides: TGTGCCAGCAGTGGTCAGGGGGTTAGATCCTACAATGAGCAGTTCTTC.

This clonotype was recorded at least ten times. This chain joins TRBV24-1 and TRBJ1-2; unclear D gene. From germline, CDR1 is KGHDR and CDR2 SFDVKD. V was trimmed by 5 bases and J by 8 bases, leaving 14 bases between them. This CDR3 region has 13 residues. The CDR3: CATSGDGYFGYTF. The CDR3 DNA sequence: TGTGCCACCAGTGGTGACGGTTACTTCGGCTACACCTTC.

On this clonotype itself: The junction departs from the called germline gene at one end, perhaps through a read error. V gene TRBV7-8 combines with J gene TRBJ2-2; 7 bases map to TRBD2. This CDR3 contains 14 residues. From germline, CDR1 is SGHVS and CDR2 FQNEAQ. The CDR3: CASCFGGFTGELFF. DNA for the CDR3: TGTGCCAGCTGCTTCGGGGGGTTCACCGGGGAGCTGTTTTTT.

This clonotype has ten or more counts. This chain links TRBV5-1 with TRBJ2-1; 8 bases are a match to TRBD2. The CDR3 is made up of 16 amino acids. The V gene's germline CDR1 is SGHRS and CDR2 YFSETQ. Trimming cost V 1 base and J 4 bases; bases outside gene matches: 7. CDR3 bases: TGCGCCAGCAGCTTGTTGGCGGGGGGAAGTTACAATGAGCAGTTCTTC. Translated, it gives CASSLLAGGSYNEQFF.

In this sample, this clonotype turned up many times. J is TRBJ2-2 and V is TRBV5-1; no reliable D call. This CDR3 is built from 14 residues. Germline CDR1 SGHRS, CDR2 YFSETQ. V dropped 2 bases and J dropped 5 bases, with 10 bases sitting between them. CDR3 sequence (DNA): TGCGCCAGCAGCTTCGCAGGCAATACCGGGGAGCTGTTTTTT. This translates into CASSFAGNTGELFF.

This clonotype showed up many times. This chain connects TRBV7-2 to TRBJ2-5, with D unclear. CDR3 length: 12 amino acids. The germline V and J ends were trimmed by 5 bases and 5 bases, with 9 bases remaining between them. The germline gives CDR1 SGHTA, CDR2 FQGNSA. CDR3: CASSIMSETQYF. In nucleotides, the CDR3 is TGTGCCAGCAGCATAATGTCGGAGACCCAGTACTTC.

This clonotype is a singleton in its sample. A much larger clonotype is one base distant, so this may be a read error. The CDR3 nucleotides are TGCGCCATCAGCTCGGGACAGGGGAGCGCAGATACGCAGTATTTT. Protein sequence: CAISSGQGSADTQYF. The gene calls are TRBV5-1 and TRBJ2-3; 10 bases fit TRBD1. This CDR3 region has 15 residues. Germline values: CDR1 SGHRS, CDR2 YFSETQ.

The chain couples TRBV7-6 to TRBJ2-1, with 10 bases that match TRBD2. With V trimmed by 5 bases and J by 4 bases, 17 bases remained unmatched. This CDR3 is 19 amino acids long. Germline V gene sequence: CDR1 SGHVS, CDR2 FNYEAQ. For the CDR3, the DNA is TGTGCCAGCAGCCCCGAGGTAGCGGGGGGCACCAGACTATACAATGAGCAGTTCTTC. The encoded protein is CASSPEVAGGTRLYNEQFF.

This clonotype was counted many times. This chain joins TRBV20-1 and TRBJ2-3, with 11 bases fitting TRBD2. Germline V lookup: CDR1 DFQATT, CDR2 SNEGSKA (reference sequence). With 6 bases clipped from V and 0 bases from J, the junction kept 14 bases outside the gene matches. The CDR3 has 18 residues. The CDR3, as DNA: TGCAGTGCATGGGGGGTCCTAGCGGGGGGTACTAGCACAGATACGCAGTATTTT. Encoded protein: CSAWGVLAGGTSTDTQYF.

Turning to this clonotype: A read error may account for a junction end that differs from germline. The genes are TRBV20-1 and TRBJ2-7; 11 nucleotides align to TRBD2. This CDR3 is built from 17 residues. CDR1 is DFQATT and CDR2 is SNEGSKA in the germline V gene (reference sequence). The CDR3 loop reads CCARVLIPGLAVYEQYF. DNA of the CDR3: TGCTGTGCTAGAGTCTTAATTCCGGGACTAGCGGTATACGAGCAGTACTTC.

In this sample, this clonotype turned up many times. This chain links TRBV7-9 with TRBJ2-3; 8 nucleotides align to TRBD2. The CDR3 spans 16 residues. CDR1 SEHNR and CDR2 FQNEAQ come from the germline V gene (reference sequence). V was pared by 5 bases and J by 4 bases, with 11 bases of the junction left unmatched. CDR3 residues: CASSPPGGTESDTQYF. The CDR3 DNA is TGTGCCAGCAGCCCTCCGGGGGGGACTGAGTCAGATACGCAGTATTTT.